Below are 9 T cell receptor beta chains sequenced from a single sample in a study of ipilimumab plus nivolumab after autologous stem cell transplantation. Assay: immunoSEQ multiplex PCR; the TCRdb copy retains only in-frame clones and omits some. The sample includes 15,000 to 20,000 clones, roughly four fifths seen only once; the top ten take around 20%. Sample: PBMCs, taken in a trial of ipilimumab plus nivolumab as post-transplant consolidation. These receptors were taken from a male donor with diffuse large B-cell lymphoma.

The rearrangement links TRBV29-1 to TRBJ1-5; D might be TRBD1 (5 bases). Germline V gene sequence: CDR1 SQVTM, CDR2 ANQGSEA. The germline V and J ends were trimmed by 5 bases and 0 bases, with 8 bases remaining between them. This CDR3 comprises 13 residues. CDR3 protein: CSVQTVSNQPQHF. CDR3 nucleotides: TGCAGCGTTCAGACAGTTAGCAATCAGCCCCAGCATTTT.

V gene TRBV9 combines with J gene TRBJ2-1; possibly TRBD2 for D (5 bases). This CDR3 comprises 16 residues. The V gene's germline CDR1 is SGDLS and CDR2 YYNGEE. V was pared by 4 bases and J by 7 bases, with 21 bases between. The DNA for the CDR3 is TGTGCCAGCAGCCCCTCCCTGTCGGGGTTGGGTAATGAGCAGTTCTTC. Amino acids: CASSPSLSGLGNEQFF.

The rearrangement links TRBV7-2 to TRBJ1-2; tentative D call: TRBD1 (5 bases). The CDR3 runs to 14 residues. V was pared by 5 bases and J by 1 base, with 11 bases between. Germline CDR1 is SGHTA and CDR2 is FQGNSA. CDR3 loop: CASSPDKNNYGYTF. In DNA, the CDR3 is TGTGCCAGCAGCCCGGACAAGAATAACTATGGCTACACCTTC.

A single count supports this clone. The chain uses TRBV5-4 and TRBJ1-1; 9 nucleotides align to TRBD1. Trimming took 9 bases from V and 1 from J; bases not matched to a gene: 10. The CDR3 totals 15 residues. Germline CDR1 SGHNT, CDR2 YYREEE (reference sequence). The CDR3 coding sequence is TGTGCCACCGACCGGGACAGGGTACCGAACACTGAAGCTTTCTTT. It specifies CATDRDRVPNTEAFF.

This chain uses TRBV5-1 with TRBJ1-4; 7 nucleotides agree with TRBD1. CDR3 length: 14 amino acids. CDR1 and CDR2 (germline): SGHRS, YFSETQ. V lost 0 bases and J lost 7; bases outside the gene matches: 3. In DNA, the CDR3 is TGCGCCAGCAGCTTGGGGACAGGAGGTGAAAAACTGTTTTTT. It yields the protein CASSLGTGGEKLFF.

The rearrangement joins TRBV7-8 to TRBJ2-3; D possibly corresponds to TRBD2 (6 bases). This CDR3 comprises 17 residues. Germline V gives CDR1 SGHVS, CDR2 FQNEAQ. The V and J ends lost 3 bases and 0 bases respectively, with 16 bases between them. DNA for the CDR3: TGTGCCAGCAGCTTTATAGCGTGGGGGACTAGCACAGATACGCAGTATTTT. Translated: CASSFIAWGTSTDTQYF.

The V gene is TRBV6-6, the J gene TRBJ2-7, with a tentative D call TRBD1 (6 bases). There are 12 residues in the CDR3. The germline V gene encodes CDR1 MNHNY and CDR2 SVGAGI (reference sequence). Trimming shortened V by 5 bases and J by 5 bases, and 10 bases separated the two germline ends. CDR3 sequence (DNA): TGTGCCAGCAGTGAGTCAGGGGACGAGCAGTACTTC. Its protein product is CASSESGDEQYF.

The J gene is TRBJ1-2, the V gene TRBV2, with D hard to call. Between the trimmed V and J ends, which lost 4 bases and 8 bases, there was a span of 8 bases. Germline-derived CDR1 and CDR2 are SNHLY and FYNNEI. The CDR3 consists of 11 residues. This CDR3 reads CASSAIGGYTF. CDR3 nucleotides: TGTGCCAGCAGTGCTATTGGAGGCTACACCTTC.

V gene TRBV15 combines with J gene TRBJ2-7; D perhaps matches TRBD1 (5 bases). CDR1 LNHNV and CDR2 YYDKDF come from the germline V gene (reference sequence). The V end was cut by 6 bases, the J end by 1 base, with 16 bases between. CDR3 length equals 15 residues. The chain's CDR3 is CATRREQGTSYEQYF. CDR3 nucleotides: TGTGCCACCAGGCGAGAGCAGGGAACGTCCTACGAGCAGTACTTC.